This TCR beta chain was sequenced in a study of blood T cell repertoires in COVID-19. TCRdb's table, derived via immunoSEQ multiplex PCR, lists solely in-frame clones and lacks some. The table lists approximately 280,000 clones, around 91% of them singletons. The CDR3 loop spans 16 amino acids. Trimming left V 2 bases short and J 2 bases short, with 13 bases between. Germline V gene sequence: CDR1 SGHRS, CDR2 YFSETQ. Sequenced material: PBMCs or T cells enriched from blood (not recorded which). The chain couples TRBV5-1 to TRBJ2-2; no firm D call. The sequence was collected from a woman under 30 with acute COVID-19. DNA for the CDR3: TGCGCCAGCAGCTTTCATAGAGAGCCTAACACCGGGGAGCTGTTTTTT. Translated: CASSFHREPNTGELFF.